Following are 26 T cell receptor beta chains from one sample sequenced in a study of T cell changes during pregnancy in multiple sclerosis (dated by TCRdb to about 2019). The library was made by the immunoSEQ multiplex PCR assay. The source is immuneACCESS, and TCRdb retained only in-frame sequences with V and J called. Part of the clones is not carried over; for the studies checked, unresolved V genes explain less than half of this, and the remainder is unexplained. Counted in this sample were about 38,000 clones; 80% to 95% of them appeared once. About an eighth of the sample rests with the top ten. The sequenced sample was CD8+ T cells from peripheral blood mononuclear cells, obtained after pregnancy. The receptors come from a female donor with multiple sclerosis, enrolled in a pregnancy study.

The rearrangement joins TRBV6-1 to TRBJ2-1; 7 bases are a match to TRBD2. V dropped 3 bases and J dropped 4; count of bases not matched to a gene: 3. Germline CDR1 reads MNHNS; CDR2 reads SASEGT. CDR3 length: 14 residues. CDR3 sequence (DNA): TGTGCCAGCAGTGATCGGGAGGTTTACAATGAGCAGTTCTTC. Translating gives CASSDREVYNEQFF.

The chain couples TRBV5-6 to TRBJ1-1; D not certain. The CDR3 spans 17 residues. Germline V CDR1 and CDR2: SGHDT, YYEEEE. The V end lost 0 bases, the J end lost 3 bases, and 18 bases lay between the germline ends. Here the CDR3 reads CASSLELRRAGDTEAFF. CDR3 nucleotides: TGTGCCAGCAGCTTGGAATTGCGCCGGGCGGGTGACACTGAAGCTTTCTTT.

DNA for the CDR3: TGTGCCAGCAGCTGGGGAGGGGAGACCTACGAGCAGTACTTC. This gives the protein CASSWGGETYEQYF. The V gene is TRBV6-1, the J gene TRBJ2-7; 7 bases map to TRBD2. V was pared by 6 bases and J by 2 bases, with 7 bases of the junction left unmatched. There are 14 residues in the CDR3. In germline, CDR1 is MNHNS, CDR2 SASEGT.

The rearrangement uses TRBV27 and TRBJ1-1; no definite D call. The CDR3 consists of 14 residues. Looked up from germline, CDR1 is MNHEY and CDR2 is SMNVEV (reference sequence). The V end lost 5 bases, the J end lost 5 bases, and 15 bases lay between the germline ends. The CDR3: CASSPARGWTEAFF. In DNA, the CDR3 is TGTGCCAGCAGTCCCGCACGGGGATGGACTGAAGCTTTCTTT.

The chain employs TRBV7-3 and TRBJ2-3, with TRBD2 identical over 8 bases. CDR3 length: 14 residues. After removal of 5 bases from V and 0 bases from J, the junction contained 1 base not matched to a gene. Germline assignment: CDR1 SGHTA and CDR2 FQGTGA. The CDR3 nucleotides are TGTGCCAGCAGCGCGGGGGGTAGCACAGATACGCAGTATTTT. The encoded protein is CASSAGGSTDTQYF.

The CDR3 spells CASSLLRTSSSYNEQFF. CDR3 in DNA: TGTGCCAGCAGTTTACTTAGGACTTCCAGCTCCTACAATGAGCAGTTCTTC. The chain has TRBV27 and TRBJ2-1, with D tentatively TRBD2 (5 bases). Germline V CDR1 and CDR2: MNHEY, SMNVEV (reference sequence). V lost 2 bases and J 0 bases, leaving 14 bases between the germline ends. The CDR3 is made up of 17 amino acids.

The genes are TRBV2 and TRBJ2-7; D may be TRBD1 (6 bases). This CDR3 is built from 12 residues. Looked up from germline, CDR1 is SNHLY and CDR2 is FYNNEI. Deletions cut 11 bases from V and 0 bases from J, with 11 bases between. For the CDR3, the DNA is TGTGCCGGTGGGGGCAGCTCCTACGAGCAGTACTTC. Translated, it gives CAGGGSSYEQYF.

The chain has TRBV6-1 and TRBJ1-1, with 8 positions matching TRBD1. With V trimmed by 1 base and J by 1 base, 5 bases remained unmatched. Germline V gives CDR1 MNHNS, CDR2 SASEGT. CDR3 length equals 16 residues. CDR3 amino acids: CASSEGQGAWNTEAFF. The CDR3 region has the DNA TGTGCCAGCAGTGAAGGCCAGGGGGCCTGGAACACTGAAGCTTTCTTT.

V and J are TRBV4-1 and TRBJ2-7; 7 bases fit TRBD1. V trimming: 3 bases; J trimming: 6 bases; junction bases outside the gene matches: 5. CDR3 length: 13 amino acids. The germline V gene has CDR1 MGHRA and CDR2 YSYEKL. The CDR3 is CASSQGAGGEQYF. The CDR3 region has the DNA TGCGCCAGCAGCCAGGGAGCAGGGGGCGAGCAGTACTTC.

V gene TRBV7-9 combines with J gene TRBJ2-5; D uncertain. CDR1 is SEHNR, CDR2 FQNEAQ, per germline (reference sequence). This CDR3 comprises 15 residues. V was trimmed by 2 bases and J by 3 bases, leaving 13 bases between them. CDR3 sequence (DNA): TGTGCCAGCAGCTTATATGCCGAGTCGAAAGAGACCCAGTACTTC. Translating it yields CASSLYAESKETQYF.

This sequence joins TRBV5-6 and TRBJ1-5, with D maybe TRBD1 (5 bases). CDR3 size: 14 residues. Trimming took 0 bases from V and 1 from J, leaving 5 bases between them. Germline loops: CDR1 SGHDT, CDR2 YYEEEE. The CDR3 region has the DNA TGTGCCAGCAGCTTGGCAGGGAGCAATCAGCCCCAGCATTTT. Protein sequence: CASSLAGSNQPQHF.

The rearrangement joins TRBV2 to TRBJ2-7; TRBD2 agrees at 7 bases. Germline values: CDR1 SNHLY, CDR2 FYNNEI. The V segment lost 6 bases and the J segment 3 bases; nucleotides outside the gene matches: 2. CDR3 length: 12 amino acids. The CDR3: CASRGGFYEQYF. CDR3 DNA: TGTGCCAGCAGGGGGGGGTTCTACGAGCAGTACTTC.

The CDR3 nucleotides read TGTGCCATCAGTGAGTCAACAGGGTCGAACTATGGCTACACCTTC. Its translation is CAISESTGSNYGYTF. This chain uses TRBV10-3 with TRBJ1-2, with D possibly TRBD1 on 6 matching bases. The CDR3 covers 15 residues. Trimming left V 0 bases short and J 2 bases short, with 10 bases between. Germline V CDR1 and CDR2: ENHRY, SYGVKD.

This clone has just one count. In DNA, the CDR3 is TGTGCCAGCAGCTTGGCGGGGGGTGGGGAAAAACTGTTTTTT. Translated: CASSLAGGGEKLFF. J is TRBJ1-4 and V is TRBV5-4; D is possibly TRBD1 (5 bases). Germline CDR1 reads SGHNT; CDR2 reads YYREEE (reference sequence). With 0 bases removed from V and 8 bases from J, the gap between germline ends came to 11 bases. There are 14 residues in the CDR3.

The genes are TRBV12-5 and TRBJ1-2, with 7 nucleotides matching TRBD1. Trimming cost V 2 bases and J 5 bases; bases outside gene matches: 2. CDR1 is LGHNT, CDR2 FRNRAP, per germline. The CDR3 spans 13 residues. The CDR3 DNA sequence: TGTGCTAGTGGTTTGTCAGGGGGTTATGGCTACACCTTC. Translated, it gives CASGLSGGYGYTF. The variable domain in full, with the rest retrieved from reference TRBV12-5 and TRBJ1-2, is DARVTQTPRHKVTEMGQEVTMRCQPILGHNTVFWYRQTMMQGLELLAYFRNRAPLDDSGMPKDRFSAEMPDATLATLKIQPSEPRDSAVYFCASGLSGGYGYTFGSGTRLTVV.

This chain joins TRBV2 and TRBJ1-6, with TRBD1 as a possible D gene (5 bases). The germline V gene has CDR1 SNHLY and CDR2 FYNNEI. This CDR3 is 16 amino acids long. Trimming removed 3 bases at V and 3 bases at J, with 12 bases between. The CDR3 DNA sequence: TGTGCCAGCAGTGATGCGTCAGGGCTCTATAATTCACCCCTCCACTTT. It codes for CASSDASGLYNSPLHF.

J is TRBJ1-3 and V is TRBV27; 7 positions agree with TRBD1. Trimming took 5 bases from V and 2 from J; bases not matched to a gene: 9. The length of the CDR3 is 16 residues. The germline V gene has CDR1 MNHEY and CDR2 SMNVEV (reference sequence). CDR3: CASSTHRGAAGNTIYF. CDR3 sequence (DNA): TGTGCCAGCAGTACTCACAGGGGTGCGGCTGGAAACACCATATATTTT.

The chain combines TRBV5-1 with TRBJ1-5; D may be TRBD1 (5 bases). V gave up 1 base and J gave up 7 bases, with 9 bases separating them. Germline values: CDR1 SGHRS, CDR2 YFSETQ. The CDR3 extends over 13 amino acids. The CDR3 DNA reads TGCGCCAGCAGCTTGTCAGGGTTCCAGCCCCAGCATTTT. It is translated as CASSLSGFQPQHF.

This chain uses TRBV19 with TRBJ2-7; 9 positions agree with TRBD1. CDR3 length: 14 residues. CDR1 is LNHDA, CDR2 SQIVND, per germline (reference sequence). With V trimmed by 5 bases and J by 1 base, 3 bases remained unmatched. CDR3 nucleotide sequence: TGTGCCAGTAGTGCGGGACAGGGATCCTACGAGCAGTACTTC. This translates into CASSAGQGSYEQYF.

The chain's CDR3 is CSVGTGVNTEAFF. The CDR3 DNA is TGCAGCGTCGGGACAGGGGTGAACACTGAAGCTTTCTTT. The rearrangement uses TRBV29-1 and TRBJ1-1, with TRBD1 matching over 10 bases. V shed 6 bases and J 0 bases; nucleotides not matched to a gene: 1. The V gene's germline CDR1 is SQVTM and CDR2 ANQGSEA. The CDR3 covers 13 residues.

The chain links TRBV6-5 to TRBJ1-2; D not certain. The germline CDR1 and CDR2 sequences are MNHEY and SVGAGI. V lost 5 bases, J lost 4 bases, and 14 bases lay in between. The CDR3 runs 14 residues. DNA for the CDR3: TGTGCCAGCAGTCCCATCAATAACATCTATGGCTACACCTTC. Its translation is CASSPINNIYGYTF.

CDR3 loop: CASSFGQGLNTEAFF. The CDR3 DNA is TGTGCCAGCAGCTTTGGACAGGGATTGAACACTGAAGCTTTCTTT. V is TRBV7-8 and J is TRBJ1-1, with 8 nucleotides matching TRBD1. In germline, CDR1 is SGHVS, CDR2 FQNEAQ. CDR3 length: 15 residues. The J segment lost 0 bases and the V segment lost 3 bases, leaving 3 bases of the junction unmatched.

The chain has TRBV10-3 and TRBJ1-5, with TRBD1 as a possible D gene (5 bases). V dropped 4 bases and J dropped 11 bases, with 12 bases sitting between them. This CDR3 is built from 12 residues. CDR1 and CDR2 from the germline V gene are ENHRY and SYGVKD. This CDR3 is CAISGGKGTQHF. The CDR3, as DNA: TGTGCCATCAGTGGGGGCAAAGGGACCCAGCATTTT.

The chain couples TRBV6-5 to TRBJ2-1; 9 bases map to TRBD2. Trimming took 5 bases from V and 4 from J; bases not matched to a gene: 6. CDR3 length: 15 amino acids. Germline V gene data show CDR1 as MNHEY and CDR2 as SVGAGI. CDR3 DNA sequence: TGTGCCAGCAGTGCAGTAGCGGGAGATTACAATGAGCAGTTCTTC. This codes for CASSAVAGDYNEQFF.

As to this clone: The junction shows a germline mismatch at one end, possibly a read error. The CDR3 region is CAWSVQWGPYF. The DNA for the CDR3 is TGTGCCTGGAGTGTACAGTGGGGGCCCTACTTC. This rearrangement joins TRBV30 to TRBJ1-2; TRBD1 is a possible D gene (6 bases). Germline values: CDR1 GTSNPN, CDR2 SVGIG (reference sequence). CDR3 length: 11 residues.

This chain links TRBV7-9 with TRBJ2-3; 11 bases agree with TRBD2. Germline V gene sequence: CDR1 SEHNR, CDR2 FQNEAQ (reference sequence). The CDR3 contains 17 residues. The V gene end was trimmed by 1 base and the J gene end by 0 bases; junction bases not matched to a gene: 3. The CDR3 sequence is CASSLGLAGTSTDTQYF. The CDR3 DNA reads as TGTGCCAGCAGCTTAGGACTAGCGGGAACTAGCACAGATACGCAGTATTTT.